The 3 T cell receptor beta chains presented below share a single source sample, sequenced in a study of T cells in Graves' hyperthyroidism and ophthalmopathy. From RNA transcripts, TCR beta CDR3 regions were amplified. The TCR CDR3 was amplified in a first-round RT-PCR using the HTBI primer set. TCRdb fed the multiplex PCR reads into MiXCR, producing one record per CDR3 protein. The data contain about 640,000 distinct CDR3 sequences, about 14% of them seen just once; the ten biggest clones take up around 12%. The sequenced sample consisted of blood. The receptors here all came from a woman in her forties or fifties with Graves' ophthalmopathy.

This clonotype was picked up a small number of times. The chain recombines TRBV29-1 with TRBJ2-3; 8 positions agree with TRBD2. Trimming took 7 bases from V and 2 from J; bases not matched to a gene: 11. The length of the CDR3 is 15 residues. CDR1 is SQVTM, CDR2 ANQGSEA, per germline. This CDR3 is CSAGLAGAITDTQYF. The CDR3 DNA reads as TGCAGCGCTGGTCTAGCGGGCGCGATCACAGATACGCAGTATTTT.

This clonotype was observed many times. This rearrangement joins TRBV7-8 to TRBJ2-2; D gene unclear. The germline V gene has CDR1 SGHVS and CDR2 FQNEAQ. This CDR3 contains 15 residues. V gave up 5 bases and J gave up 6 bases, with 16 bases separating them. CDR3 nucleotide sequence: TGTGCCAGCAGCCCACATCGACACTTGTCCGGGGAGCTGTTTTTT. This sequence encodes CASSPHRHLSGELFF.

A word on this clonotype: A much larger clone lies a single base off, so this may be a read error. Since no conserved phenylalanine or tryptophan closes the CDR3, a read error is the likely cause. The genes are TRBV20-1 and TRBJ2-4; D might be TRBD2 (6 bases). V lost 0 bases to trimming and J lost 3 bases, with 15 bases between them. The CDR3 has 16 amino acids. Germline V gives CDR1 DFQATT, CDR2 SNEGSKA (reference sequence). This CDR3 reads CSARDHRGLGKNIQYL. The CDR3, as DNA: TGCAGTGCTAGAGATCATCGGGGACTTGGCAAAAACATTCAGTACCTC.